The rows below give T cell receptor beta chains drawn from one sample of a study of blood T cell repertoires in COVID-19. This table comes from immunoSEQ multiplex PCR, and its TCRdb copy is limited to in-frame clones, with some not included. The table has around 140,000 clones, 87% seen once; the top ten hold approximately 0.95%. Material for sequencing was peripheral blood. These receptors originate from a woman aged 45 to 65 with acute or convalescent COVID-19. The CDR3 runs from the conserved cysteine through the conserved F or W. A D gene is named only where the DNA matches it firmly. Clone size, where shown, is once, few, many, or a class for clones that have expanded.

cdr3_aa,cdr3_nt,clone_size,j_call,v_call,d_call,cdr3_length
CASSFRGGETQYF,TGTGCCAGCAGCTTCAGGGGCGGAGAGACCCAGTACTTC,once,TRBJ2-5,TRBV11-1,NA,13
CASSIGGSRFSPLHF,TGTGCCAGTAGTATTGGGGGCAGTAGGTTCTCACCCCTCCACTTT,NA,TRBJ1-6,TRBV19,NA,15
CASSPRGGYLDPMNTEAFF,TGCGCCAGCAGCCCTCGGGGGGGGTACCTAGACCCAATGAACACTGAAGCTTTCTTT,once,TRBJ1-1,TRBV5-1,NA,19
CASSRQTGSYNEQFF,TGCGCCAGCAGCCGCCAGACAGGGTCCTACAATGAGCAGTTCTTC,NA,TRBJ2-1,TRBV5-1,TRBD1,15
CASSLDDRVGGYTF,TGTGCCAGCAGTCTTGATGACAGGGTAGGCGGCTACACCTTC,NA,TRBJ1-2,TRBV2,TRBD1,14
CASSQPRTLLHNEQFF,TGTGCCAGCAGCCAACCAAGGACACTGCTCCACAATGAGCAGTTCTTC,NA,TRBJ2-1,TRBV3-1/TRBV3-2,NA,16
CASSPHAGQQETQYF,TGTGCCAGCAGCCCCCACGCAGGACAGCAAGAGACCCAGTACTTC,NA,TRBJ2-5,TRBV7-3,NA,15
CASSEDRGDNSPLHF,TGTGCCAGCAGCGAGGACAGGGGAGATAATTCACCCCTCCACTTT,NA,TRBJ1-6,TRBV7-9,TRBD1,15
CASSFPQGLAQETQYF,TGTGCCAGCAGTTTCCCCCAAGGGCTAGCTCAAGAGACCCAGTACTTC,NA,TRBJ2-5,TRBV28,NA,16
CASSIPQPNYGYTF,TGCGCCAGCAGTATCCCACAGCCTAACTATGGCTACACCTTC,NA,TRBJ1-2,TRBV5-1,NA,14
CASSSAPAGVSYEQYF,TGTGCCAGCAGTTCCGCTCCAGCGGGAGTTTCTTACGAGCAGTACTTC,NA,TRBJ2-7,TRBV6-6,TRBD2,16
CASSFPKTLGKNTEAFF,TGTGCCAGCAGCTTTCCTAAGACCCTAGGAAAGAACACTGAAGCTTTCTTT,NA,TRBJ1-1,TRBV7-8,NA,17
CASSSDRGRDGYTF,TGCGCCAGCAGCTCGGACAGGGGGCGGGATGGCTACACCTTC,NA,TRBJ1-2,TRBV5-1,TRBD1,14
CASSERSGSNEKLFF,TGTGCCAGCAGTGAACGGAGCGGATCTAATGAAAAACTGTTTTTT,few,TRBJ1-4,TRBV2,NA,15
CASRPRQGSGQPQHF,TGTGCCAGCAGACCTCGACAGGGCTCGGGCCAGCCCCAGCATTTT,NA,TRBJ1-5,TRBV6-5,TRBD1,15
CASTGQGYGYTF,TGTGCCAGCACCGGACAGGGCTATGGCTACACCTTC,many,TRBJ1-2,TRBV21-1,NA,12
CASILQFSNQPQHF,TGTGCCAGCATCTTGCAGTTTAGCAATCAGCCCCAGCATTTT,once,TRBJ1-5,TRBV6-5,NA,14
CASSVAGGGGTEAFF,TGTGCCAGCAGCGTAGCCGGGGGTGGGGGCACTGAAGCTTTCTTT,once,TRBJ1-1,TRBV9,NA,15
CATSDFGGAYNEQFF,TGTGCCACCAGTGATTTCGGCGGAGCCTACAATGAGCAGTTCTTC,NA,TRBJ2-1,TRBV24-1,NA,15